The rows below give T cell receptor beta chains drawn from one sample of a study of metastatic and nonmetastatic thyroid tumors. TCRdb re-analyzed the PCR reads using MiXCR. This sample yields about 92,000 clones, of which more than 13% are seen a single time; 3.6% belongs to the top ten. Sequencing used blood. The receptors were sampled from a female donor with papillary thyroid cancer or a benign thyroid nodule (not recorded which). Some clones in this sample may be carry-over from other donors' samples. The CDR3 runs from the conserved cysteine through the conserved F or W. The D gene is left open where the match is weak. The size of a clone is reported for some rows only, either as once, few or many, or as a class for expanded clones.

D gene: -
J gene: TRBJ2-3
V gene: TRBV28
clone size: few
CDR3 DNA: TGTGCCAGTCTTACGACTAGAGCGGTTAGCACAGATACGCAGTATTTT
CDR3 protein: CASLTTRAVSTDTQYF

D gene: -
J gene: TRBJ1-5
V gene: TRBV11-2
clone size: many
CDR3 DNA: TGTGCCAGCAGCTTAGATCCTCGGGAATTGGAACAGCCCCAGCATTTT
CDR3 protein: CASSLDPRELEQPQHF

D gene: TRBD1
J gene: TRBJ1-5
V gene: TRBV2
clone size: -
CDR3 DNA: TGTGCCAGCAGTGGGGGACAGGGGAAGGGCATGGATAAGCCCCAGCATTTT
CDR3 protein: CASSGGQGKGMDKPQHF

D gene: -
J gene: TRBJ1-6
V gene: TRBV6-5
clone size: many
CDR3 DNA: TGTGCCAGCAGTTACTCGATTTGGGGTAATTCACCCCTCCACTTT
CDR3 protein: CASSYSIWGNSPLHF

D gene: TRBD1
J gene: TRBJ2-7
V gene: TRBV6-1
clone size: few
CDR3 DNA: TGTGCCAGCGCAGAGACGGGACAGGGGACATACGAGCAGTACTTC
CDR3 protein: CASAETGQGTYEQYF

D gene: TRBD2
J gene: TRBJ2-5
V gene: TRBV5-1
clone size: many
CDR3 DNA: TGCGCCAGCAGCCTCGAGCGGGGGACCCAAGAGACCCAGTACTTC
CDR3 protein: CASSLERGTQETQYF

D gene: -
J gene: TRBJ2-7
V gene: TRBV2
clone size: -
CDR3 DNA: TGTGCCAGCAAGTACGGGGGCTCCTACGAGCAGTACTTC
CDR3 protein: CASKYGGSYEQYF

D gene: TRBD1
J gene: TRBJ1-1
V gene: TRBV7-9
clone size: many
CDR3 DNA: TGTGCCAGCAGCCCCGGGACAGGGACTGAAGCTTTCTTT
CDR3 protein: CASSPGTGTEAFF

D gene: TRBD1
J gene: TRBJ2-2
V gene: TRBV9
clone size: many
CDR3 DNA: TGTGCCAGCAGCGTAGTGAGTTGGGGACAGGTTAACACCGGGGAGCTGTTTTTT
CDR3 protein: CASSVVSWGQVNTGELFF

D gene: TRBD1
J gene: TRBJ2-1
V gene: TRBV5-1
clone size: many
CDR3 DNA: TGCGCCAGCAGCGCCGGGACAGGGAACTACAATGAGCAGTTCTTC
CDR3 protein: CASSAGTGNYNEQFF

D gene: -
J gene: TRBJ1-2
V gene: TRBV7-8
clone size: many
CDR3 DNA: TGTGCCAGCAGCTTAGTGATGGGAGACTATGGCTACACCTTC
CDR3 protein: CASSLVMGDYGYTF

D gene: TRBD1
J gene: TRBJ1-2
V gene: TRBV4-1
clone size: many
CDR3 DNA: TGCGCCAGCAGCCGGACAGGGGGCTTCTATGGCTACACCTTC
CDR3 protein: CASSRTGGFYGYTF

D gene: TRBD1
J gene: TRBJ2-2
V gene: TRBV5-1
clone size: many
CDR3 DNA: TGCGCCACCCGACAGGGAAGGTGGACCGGGGAGCTGTTTTTT
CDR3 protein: CATRQGRWTGELFF

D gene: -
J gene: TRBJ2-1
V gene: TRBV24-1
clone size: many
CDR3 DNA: TGTGCCACCAGTGCCCTCACGGCCAATGAGCAGTTCTTC
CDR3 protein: CATSALTANEQFF

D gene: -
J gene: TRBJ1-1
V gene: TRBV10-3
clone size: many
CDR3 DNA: TGTGCCATCAGTGGACAGGTCGCCAACACTGAAGCTTTCTTT
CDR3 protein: CAISGQVANTEAFF

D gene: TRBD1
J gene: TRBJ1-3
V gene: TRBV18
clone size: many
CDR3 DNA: TGTGCCAGCTCACCAACAGGGGGAGACACCATATATTTT
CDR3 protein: CASSPTGGDTIYF

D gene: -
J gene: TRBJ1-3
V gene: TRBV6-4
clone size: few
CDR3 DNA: TGTGCCGGCAGTTCACATGGGGCCTATGGAAACACCATATATTTT
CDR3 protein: CAGSSHGAYGNTIYF

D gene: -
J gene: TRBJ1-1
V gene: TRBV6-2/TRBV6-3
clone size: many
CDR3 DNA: TGTGCCAGCAGTGAATACAGGGTAAACACTGAAGCTTTCTTT
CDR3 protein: CASSEYRVNTEAFF

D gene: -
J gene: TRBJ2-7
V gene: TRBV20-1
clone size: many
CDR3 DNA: TGCAGTGCTAAGACCCGGGCCACGCTACAGTGGGAGCAGTACTTC
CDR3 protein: CSAKTRATLQWEQYF

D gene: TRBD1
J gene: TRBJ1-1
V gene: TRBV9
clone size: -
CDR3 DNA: TGTACCAGCAGCGTAGGCTCCAGGGGGAAGGGGGGTGAAGCTTTCTTT
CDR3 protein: CTSSVGSRGKGGEAFF

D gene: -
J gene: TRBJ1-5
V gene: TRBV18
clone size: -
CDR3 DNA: TGTGCCAGCTCACCAGGGGAACCCGGCAATCAGCCCCAGCATTTT
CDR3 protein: CASSPGEPGNQPQHF

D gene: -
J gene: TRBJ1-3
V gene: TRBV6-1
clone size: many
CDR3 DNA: TGTGCCAGCACCGGAATCGCTGGAAACACCATATATTTT
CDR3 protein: CASTGIAGNTIYF

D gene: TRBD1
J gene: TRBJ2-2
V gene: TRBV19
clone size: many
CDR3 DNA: TGTGCCAGCAGGGGACAGGGGGGCACCGGGGAGCTGTTTTTT
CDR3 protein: CASRGQGGTGELFF

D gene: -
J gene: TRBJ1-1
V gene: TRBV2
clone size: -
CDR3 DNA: TGTGCCAGCCGGCCTTACAGACACACTGAAGCTTTCTTT
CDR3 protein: CASRPYRHTEAFF

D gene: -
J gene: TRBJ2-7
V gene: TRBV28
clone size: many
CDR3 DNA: TGTGCCAGCAGTTTGTGGGATTCCCCCTCCTACGAGCAGTACTTC
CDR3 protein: CASSLWDSPSYEQYF

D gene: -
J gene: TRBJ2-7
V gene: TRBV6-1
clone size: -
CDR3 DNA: TGTTCCAGCAGTTCGTTGCGTGGACTACCCTTGGGTGAGCAGTACTTC
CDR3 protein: CSSSSLRGLPLGEQYF

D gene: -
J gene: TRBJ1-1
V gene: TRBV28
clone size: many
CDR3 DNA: TGTGCCAGCAGCATTGACAGTGAAGCTTTCTTT
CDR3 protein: CASSIDSEAFF

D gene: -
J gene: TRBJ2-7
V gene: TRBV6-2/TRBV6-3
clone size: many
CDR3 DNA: TGTGCCAGCAGCCGACAGACTCGTTACGAGCAGTACTTC
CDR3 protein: CASSRQTRYEQYF

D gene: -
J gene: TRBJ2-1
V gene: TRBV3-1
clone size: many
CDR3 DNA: TGTGCCAGCAGCCAGTCGCAGGGTCGCAATGAGCAGTTCTTC
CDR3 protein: CASSQSQGRNEQFF

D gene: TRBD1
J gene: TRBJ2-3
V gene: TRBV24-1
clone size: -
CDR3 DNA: TGTGCCACCAGTGACCACGACAGGGGCACAGATACGCAGTATTTT
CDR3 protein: CATSDHDRGTDTQYF

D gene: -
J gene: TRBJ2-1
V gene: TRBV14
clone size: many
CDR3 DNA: TGTGCCAGCAGCCGGGCCGGGACACTATTCAATGAGCAGTTCTTC
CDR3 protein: CASSRAGTLFNEQFF

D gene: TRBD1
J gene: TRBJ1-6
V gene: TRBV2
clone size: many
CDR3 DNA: TGTGCCATCAGGACAGGGTATAATTCACCCCTCCACTTT
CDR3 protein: CAIRTGYNSPLHF

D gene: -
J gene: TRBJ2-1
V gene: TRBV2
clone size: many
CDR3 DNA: TGTGCCAGCAGTGAAGTGAACAGGGGAGGCAATGAGCAGTTCTTC
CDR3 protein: CASSEVNRGGNEQFF

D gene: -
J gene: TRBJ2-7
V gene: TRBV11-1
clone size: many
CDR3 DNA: TGTGCCAGCAGCTTAGCGCTACTCGGGGCCTCCTACGAGCAGTACTTC
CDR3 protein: CASSLALLGASYEQYF

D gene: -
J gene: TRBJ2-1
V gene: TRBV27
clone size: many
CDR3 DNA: TGTGCCAGCAGTTTATCCCCGTCGCTAGTAGACAATGAGCAGTTCTTC
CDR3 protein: CASSLSPSLVDNEQFF

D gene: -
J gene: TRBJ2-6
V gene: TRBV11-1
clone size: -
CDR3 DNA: TGTGCCAGCAGCCCCACGCCCGCCATCAACGGGTCCAACGTCCTGACTTTC
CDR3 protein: CASSPTPAINGSNVLTF

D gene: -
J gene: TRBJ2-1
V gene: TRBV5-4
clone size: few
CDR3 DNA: TGTGCCAGCAGCTTGGTGGGCAGGGGCAATGAGCAGTTCTTC
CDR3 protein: CASSLVGRGNEQFF

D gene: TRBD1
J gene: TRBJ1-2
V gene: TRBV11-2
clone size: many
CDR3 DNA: TGTGCCAGCAGTAAGACAGGGTTTGCTAACTATGGCTACACCTTC
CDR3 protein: CASSKTGFANYGYTF

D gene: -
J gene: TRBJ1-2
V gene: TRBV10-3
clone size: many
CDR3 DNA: TGTGCCATCAGTGAACCCACAGGGTCGCGTGGCTACACCTTC
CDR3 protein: CAISEPTGSRGYTF

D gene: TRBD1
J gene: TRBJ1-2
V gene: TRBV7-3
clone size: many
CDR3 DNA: TGTGCCAGCAGCTTACCGGGTACAGGGGAATTTAACTATGGCTACACCTTC
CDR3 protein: CASSLPGTGEFNYGYTF

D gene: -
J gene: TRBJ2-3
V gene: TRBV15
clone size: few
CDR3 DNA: TGTTCCACCAGCAGAGATCCCCCAGGGGCCCAGGGAGATACGCAGTATTTT
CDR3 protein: CSTSRDPPGAQGDTQYF

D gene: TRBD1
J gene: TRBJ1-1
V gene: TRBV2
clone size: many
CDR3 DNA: TGTGCCAGCAGTGAGGCCATCACAGGGGGGAACACTGAAGCTTTCTTT
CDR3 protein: CASSEAITGGNTEAFF

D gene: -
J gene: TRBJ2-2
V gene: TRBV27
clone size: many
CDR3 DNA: -
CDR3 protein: CASSLMYSTPGSCFF

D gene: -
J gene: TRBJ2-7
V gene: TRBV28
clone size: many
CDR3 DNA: TGTGCCAGCCTACAGGGAGGCCCGGGCGATGCCAAAACTGACATCTCCTACGAGCAGTACTTC
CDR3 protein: CASLQGGPGDAKTDISYEQYF

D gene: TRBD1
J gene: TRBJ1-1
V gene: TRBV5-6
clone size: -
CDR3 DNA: TGTGCCAGCAGTTTGCTCGACAGGGGGCAAGCTTTCTTT
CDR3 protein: CASSLLDRGQAFF

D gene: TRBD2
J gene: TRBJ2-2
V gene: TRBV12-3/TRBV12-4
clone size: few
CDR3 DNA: TGTGCCGGCAGGTCTAGCGGGGGCCCCGGGGATCTGTTTTTT
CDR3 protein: CAGRSSGGPGDLFF

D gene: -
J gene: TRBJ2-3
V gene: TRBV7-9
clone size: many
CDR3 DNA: TGTGCCAGCAGCTTAGCGGCTAGATGGGATACGCAGTATTTT
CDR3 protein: CASSLAARWDTQYF

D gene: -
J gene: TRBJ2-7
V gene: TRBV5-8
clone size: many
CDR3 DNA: TGTGCCAGCAGCTTGGACCTCGGGACAAGATACGAGCAGTACTTC
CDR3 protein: CASSLDLGTRYEQYF

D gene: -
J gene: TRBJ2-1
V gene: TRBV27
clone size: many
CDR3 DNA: TGTGCCAGCAGTTTATCTGCGTACGGGAATGAGCAGTTCTTC
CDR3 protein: CASSLSAYGNEQFF

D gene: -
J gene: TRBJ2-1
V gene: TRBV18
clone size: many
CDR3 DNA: TGTGCCAGCTCCGATACAGACTACAATGAGCAGTTCTTC
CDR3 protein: CASSDTDYNEQFF

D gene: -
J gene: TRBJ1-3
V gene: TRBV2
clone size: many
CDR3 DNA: TGTGCCAGCAGTGAGGGGGCTGGAAACACCATATATTTT
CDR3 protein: CASSEGAGNTIYF

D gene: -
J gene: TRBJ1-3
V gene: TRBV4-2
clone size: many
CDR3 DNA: TGTGCCAGCAGCCAGGCGGCCTCCTCTGGAAACACCATATATTTT
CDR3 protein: CASSQAASSGNTIYF

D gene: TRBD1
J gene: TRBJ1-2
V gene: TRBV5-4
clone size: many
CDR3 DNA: TGTGCCAGCAGCGCGGGACAGGAGTATGGCTACACCTTC
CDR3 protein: CASSAGQEYGYTF